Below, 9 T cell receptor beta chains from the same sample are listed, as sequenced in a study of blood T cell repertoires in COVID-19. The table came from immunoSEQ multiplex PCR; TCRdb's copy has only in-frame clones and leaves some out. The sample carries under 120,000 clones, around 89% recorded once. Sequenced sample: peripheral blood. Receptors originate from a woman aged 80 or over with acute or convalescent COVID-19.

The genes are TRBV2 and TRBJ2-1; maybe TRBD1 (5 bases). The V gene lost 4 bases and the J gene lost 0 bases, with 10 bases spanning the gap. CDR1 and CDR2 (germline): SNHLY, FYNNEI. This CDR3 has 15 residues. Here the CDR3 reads CASSVRGRSYNEQFF. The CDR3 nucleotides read TGTGCCAGCAGTGTAAGGGGCCGCTCCTACAATGAGCAGTTCTTC.

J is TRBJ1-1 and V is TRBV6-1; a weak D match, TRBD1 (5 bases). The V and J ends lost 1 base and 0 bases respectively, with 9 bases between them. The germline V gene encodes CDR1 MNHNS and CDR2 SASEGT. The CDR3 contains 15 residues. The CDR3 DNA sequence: TGTGCCAGCAGTGAAGTGGTAGGGGTGAACACTGAAGCTTTCTTT. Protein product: CASSEVVGVNTEAFF.

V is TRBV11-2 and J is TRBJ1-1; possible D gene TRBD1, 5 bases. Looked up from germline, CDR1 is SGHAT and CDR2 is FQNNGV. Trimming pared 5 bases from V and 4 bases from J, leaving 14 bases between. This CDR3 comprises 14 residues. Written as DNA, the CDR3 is TGTGCCAGCAGCCGACAGCCCGGTGCCACTGAAGCTTTCTTT. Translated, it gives CASSRQPGATEAFF.

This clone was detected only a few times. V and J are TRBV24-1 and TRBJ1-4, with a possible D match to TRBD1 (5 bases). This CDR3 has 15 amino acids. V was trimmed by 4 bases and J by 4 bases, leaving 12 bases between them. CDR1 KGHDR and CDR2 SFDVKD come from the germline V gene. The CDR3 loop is CATSDPGLSNEKLFF. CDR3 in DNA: TGTGCCACCAGTGACCCGGGACTCAGTAATGAAAAACTGTTTTTT.

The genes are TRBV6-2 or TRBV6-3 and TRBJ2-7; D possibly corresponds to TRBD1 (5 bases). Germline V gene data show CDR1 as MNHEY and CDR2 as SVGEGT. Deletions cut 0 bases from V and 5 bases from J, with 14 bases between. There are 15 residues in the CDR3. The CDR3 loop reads CASSYSQGNVDEQYF. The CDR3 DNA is TGTGCCAGCAGTTACTCTCAGGGTAACGTGGACGAGCAGTACTTC.

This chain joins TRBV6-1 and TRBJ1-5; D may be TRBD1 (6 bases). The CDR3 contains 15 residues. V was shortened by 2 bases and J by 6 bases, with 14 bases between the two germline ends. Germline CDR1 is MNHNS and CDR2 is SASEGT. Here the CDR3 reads CASSELVRGAQPQHF. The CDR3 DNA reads TGTGCCAGCAGTGAATTGGTGCGGGGGGCTCAGCCCCAGCATTTT.

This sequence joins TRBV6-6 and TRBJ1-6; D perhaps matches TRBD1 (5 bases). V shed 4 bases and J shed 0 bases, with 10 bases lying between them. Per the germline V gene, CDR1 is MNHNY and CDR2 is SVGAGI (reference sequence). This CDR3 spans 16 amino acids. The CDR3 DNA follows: TGTGCCAGCAGTTCTGGGGGGAGCTCCTATAATTCACCCCTCCACTTT. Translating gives CASSSGGSSYNSPLHF.

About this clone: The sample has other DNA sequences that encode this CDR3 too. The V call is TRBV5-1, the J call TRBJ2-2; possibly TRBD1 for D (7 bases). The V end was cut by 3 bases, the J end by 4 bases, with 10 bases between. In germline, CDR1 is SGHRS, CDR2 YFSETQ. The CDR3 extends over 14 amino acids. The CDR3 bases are TGCGCCAGCAGCTCGCAGGGGGGCACCGGGGAGCTGTTTTTT. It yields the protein CASSSQGGTGELFF. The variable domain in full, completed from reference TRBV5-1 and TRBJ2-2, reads KAGVTQTPRYLIKTRGQQVTLSCSPISGHRSVSWYQQTPGQGLQFLFEYFSETQRNKGNFPGRFSGRQFSNSRSEMNVSTLELGDSALYLCASSSQGGTGELFFGEGSRLTVL.

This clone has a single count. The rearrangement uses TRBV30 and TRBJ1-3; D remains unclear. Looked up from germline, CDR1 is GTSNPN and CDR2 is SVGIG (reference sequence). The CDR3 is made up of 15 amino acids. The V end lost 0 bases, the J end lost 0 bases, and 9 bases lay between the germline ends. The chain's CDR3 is CAWSVLGGSGNTIYF. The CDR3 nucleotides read TGTGCCTGGAGTGTCCTTGGCGGCTCTGGAAACACCATATATTTT.